This T cell receptor beta chain stems from a study of control samples from healthy donors and cancer patients. J was trimmed by 4 bases and V by 4 bases; bases with no gene match: 3. Looked up from germline, CDR1 is SGHAT and CDR2 is FQNNGV. The CDR3 sequence is 14 residues long. Some clones are missing from TCRdb's copy, which holds only in-frame ones; the method was immunoSEQ multiplex PCR. The sample includes 78,000 or so clones, about 88% seen only once; the top ten take 3.5% to 4%. Sequenced sample: blood. This chain connects TRBV11-2 to TRBJ2-5, with 10 positions matching TRBD1. This receptor was obtained from a woman in her forties or fifties in good health. CDR3 amino acids: CASSWTGGGETQYF. The CDR3 bases are TGTGCCAGCAGCTGGACAGGGGGAGGAGAGACCCAGTACTTC. The whole variable domain, filled in from reference TRBV11-2 and TRBJ2-5, reads EAGVAQSPRYKIIEKRQSVAFWCNPISGHATLYWYQQILGQGPKLLIQFQNNGVVDDSQLPKDRFSAERLKGVDSTLKIQPAKLEDSAVYLCASSWTGGGETQYFGPGTRLLVL.